This TCR beta chain was identified in a study of T cells after yellow fever vaccination. Overall study findings and caveats: Clonotypes appearing in both CD4 and CD8 compartments existed, and their share was small. Detected again after the booster were most primary-vaccination clones, at nearly 97% CD4 and 88% CD8.

For TCR, cDNA came from 5'RACE template switching, which added a universal primer site and UMIs. One entry per CDR3 protein, called by TCRdb with MiXCR from the 5' RACE reads. The table includes some 550,000 distinct CDR3 sequences, about a fifth detected once. In its sample, this clonotype was seen a few times. Its antigen is currently unknown. J was trimmed by 3 bases and V by 6 bases; bases with no gene match: 5. The germline V gene encodes CDR1 KGHSH and CDR2 LQKENI. The CDR3 spans 15 residues. The material was PBMCs, obtained 15 days after the yellow fever booster vaccination. The TCR was taken from a man under 40 who received the YFV17D yellow fever vaccine. The rearrangement uses TRBV18 and TRBJ2-3, with 11 bases matching TRBD2. CDR3 coding DNA: TGTGCCAGCTCCTCGGGACTAGCGGAGACAGATACGCAGTATTTT. It specifies CASSSGLAETDTQYF.